The present entry profiles one TCR beta chain with its context. The junction departs from germline at one end; a sequencing error may be responsible. The V gene's germline CDR1 is SGHVS and CDR2 FNYEAQ. The CDR3 totals 15 residues. Semi-nested PCR with Nested Universal Primer A followed constant-region reverse priming of full-length variable regions. TCRdb itself ran the 5' RACE reads through MiXCR, one entry per CDR3 protein. The data hold about 57,000 distinct CDR3 sequences, with more than 25% observed a single time. CD4+CD45RO+CD25- cells were isolated as memory CD4+ T cells. The TCR comes from a female donor with breast cancer. V gene TRBV7-6 combines with J gene TRBJ2-2, with D possibly matching TRBD2 (6 bases). The specimen sequenced was tumor-infiltrating memory CD4+ T cells sorted from the breast tumor. The subset is: memory CD4+ T cells, CD4+CD45RO+CD25-. CDR3 protein: CASSPKKGTGGELVF. The CDR3 DNA sequence: TGTGCCAGCAGCCCCAAGAAGGGGACGGGCGGGGAGCTGGTTTTT.